The 11 T cell receptor beta chains below come from one sample, sequenced in a study of vaccination effects on CD4 cells after COVID-19. These receptors' targets are unknown. ViraFEST expansion of antigen-specific CD4+ T cells with viral peptide pools preceded sequencing. Culturing for ten to eleven days preceded CD4+ T cell isolation. Negative nucleocapsid antibody tests before and after vaccination confirmed no previous SARS-CoV-2 infection. Produced via immunoSEQ multiplex PCR; TCRdb's table is partial and in-frame only. The sample yields around 63,000 clones, 60% to 80% seen once. Sequencing was performed on CD4+ T cells from PBMCs cultured with HCoV-OC43 spike peptides, taken before COVID-19 vaccination. Noted subset: HCoV-OC43 spike overlapping peptide pool stimulation. The source is a human donor who received a COVID-19 vaccine.

The gene calls are TRBV28 and TRBJ1-1, with D maybe TRBD1 (5 bases). CDR1 and CDR2 from the germline V gene are MDHEN and SYDVKM. V lost 2 bases to trimming and J lost 7 bases, with 8 bases between them. The CDR3 contains 12 residues. The CDR3 region has the DNA TGTGCCAGCAGTTTAAGACAGTTTGAAGCTTTCTTT. It specifies CASSLRQFEAFF.

The chain couples TRBV15 to TRBJ2-5, with no clear D. The CDR3 extends over 12 amino acids. Germline V gene lookup returns CDR1 LNHNV and CDR2 YYDKDF (reference sequence). V lost 0 bases and J 4 bases, leaving 3 bases between the germline ends. CDR3 sequence (DNA): TGTGCCACCAGCAGAGATATAGAGACCCAGTACTTC. Its protein is CATSRDIETQYF.

The V call is TRBV3-1 (or the pseudogene TRBV3-2), the J call TRBJ1-1; D not certain. Per germline, CDR1 LGHDT and CDR2 YNNKEL (reference sequence). With 4 bases removed from V and 4 bases from J, the gap between germline ends came to 10 bases. This CDR3 contains 13 residues. The CDR3 here is CASSRREGTEAFF. The CDR3 region has the DNA TGTGCCAGCAGCCGGAGGGAGGGCACTGAAGCTTTCTTT.

The chain has TRBV2 and TRBJ2-5; 7 bases line up with TRBD2. The CDR3 has 14 amino acids. Trimming took 7 bases from V and 2 from J; bases not matched to a gene: 7. Looked up from germline, CDR1 is SNHLY and CDR2 is FYNNEI. The CDR3 DNA reads as TGTGCCAGCACCGGGACTAACCGACAAGAGACCCAGTACTTC. It is translated as CASTGTNRQETQYF.

The gene calls are TRBV3-1 (or the pseudogene TRBV3-2) and TRBJ2-3; D remains ambiguous. CDR3 size: 14 residues. The ends were cut back, 0 bases at V and 2 bases at J, with 6 bases in the middle. Germline lookup yields CDR1 LGHDT and CDR2 YNNKEL (reference sequence). The CDR3: CASSQEQITDTQYF. The CDR3 DNA sequence: TGTGCCAGCAGCCAAGAGCAGATCACAGATACGCAGTATTTT.

The DNA for the CDR3 is TGTGCCACCAACCCTACGGTAACCAACACTGAAGCTTTCTTT. This codes for CATNPTVTNTEAFF. The chain employs TRBV15 and TRBJ1-1; the D is unclear. Germline CDR1 LNHNV, CDR2 YYDKDF (reference sequence). V lost 7 bases to trimming and J lost 2 bases, with 14 bases between them. This CDR3 has 14 residues.

This rearrangement joins TRBV27 to TRBJ1-1, with 7 bases fitting TRBD1. The junction had 6 bases not matched to a gene; V was cut back by 3 bases and J by 5 bases. This CDR3 is 14 amino acids long. CDR1 MNHEY and CDR2 SMNVEV come from the germline V gene (reference sequence). The CDR3 DNA is TGTGCCAGCAGTTTTACAGGGGTTGGGACTGAAGCTTTCTTT. As protein: CASSFTGVGTEAFF.

The V and J genes are TRBV30 and TRBJ2-2; 11 bases match TRBD2. V lost 4 bases and J lost 8; bases outside the gene matches: 3. Germline loops: CDR1 GTSNPN, CDR2 SVGIG (reference sequence). The CDR3 extends over 13 amino acids. This CDR3 reads CAWTSGGPGELFF. The CDR3, as DNA: TGTGCCTGGACTAGCGGGGGGCCAGGGGAGCTGTTTTTT.

This clone showed up just a few times. V usage is TRBV5-1 and J usage is TRBJ2-1; D gene unclear. The CDR3 is made up of 15 amino acids. Trimming removed 0 bases from V and 4 bases from J, with 11 bases in between. CDR1 SGHRS and CDR2 YFSETQ come from the germline V gene. The CDR3 coding sequence is TGCGCCAGCAGCTTGGAATGGCAGAATTACAATGAGCAGTTCTTC. It yields the protein CASSLEWQNYNEQFF.

The chain recombines TRBV28 with TRBJ2-2; D is perhaps TRBD2 (5 bases). Trimming left V 6 bases short and J 0 bases short, with 11 bases between. The CDR3 sequence is 15 residues long. Germline assignment: CDR1 MDHEN and CDR2 SYDVKM. CDR3 coding DNA: TGTGCCAGCAGCACCGCGGGCCCGAACACCGGGGAGCTGTTTTTT. The encoded protein is CASSTAGPNTGELFF.

This rearrangement joins TRBV30 to TRBJ1-4; D may be TRBD1 (5 bases). CDR3 length: 13 amino acids. The ends were cut back, 7 bases at V and 7 bases at J, with 16 bases in the middle. CDR1 GTSNPN and CDR2 SVGIG come from the germline V gene (reference sequence). CDR3 residues: CAFSRGIGEKLFF. The CDR3 bases are TGTGCCTTTTCGAGGGGTATCGGTGAAAAACTGTTTTTT.